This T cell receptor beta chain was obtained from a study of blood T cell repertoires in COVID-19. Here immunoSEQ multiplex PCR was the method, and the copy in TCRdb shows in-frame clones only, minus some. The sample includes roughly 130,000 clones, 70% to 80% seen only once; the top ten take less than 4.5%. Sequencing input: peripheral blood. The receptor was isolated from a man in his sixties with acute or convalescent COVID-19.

The CDR3 DNA sequence: TGTGCCAGCAGTCCCCAGGGCTATAATTCACCCCTCCACTTT. Amino acid sequence: CASSPQGYNSPLHF. The chain joins TRBV27 to TRBJ1-6; a possible D gene is TRBD1 (5 bases). The germline V gene has CDR1 MNHEY and CDR2 SMNVEV (reference sequence). V was shortened by 5 bases and J by 3 bases, with 8 bases between the two germline ends. CDR3 length equals 14 residues.